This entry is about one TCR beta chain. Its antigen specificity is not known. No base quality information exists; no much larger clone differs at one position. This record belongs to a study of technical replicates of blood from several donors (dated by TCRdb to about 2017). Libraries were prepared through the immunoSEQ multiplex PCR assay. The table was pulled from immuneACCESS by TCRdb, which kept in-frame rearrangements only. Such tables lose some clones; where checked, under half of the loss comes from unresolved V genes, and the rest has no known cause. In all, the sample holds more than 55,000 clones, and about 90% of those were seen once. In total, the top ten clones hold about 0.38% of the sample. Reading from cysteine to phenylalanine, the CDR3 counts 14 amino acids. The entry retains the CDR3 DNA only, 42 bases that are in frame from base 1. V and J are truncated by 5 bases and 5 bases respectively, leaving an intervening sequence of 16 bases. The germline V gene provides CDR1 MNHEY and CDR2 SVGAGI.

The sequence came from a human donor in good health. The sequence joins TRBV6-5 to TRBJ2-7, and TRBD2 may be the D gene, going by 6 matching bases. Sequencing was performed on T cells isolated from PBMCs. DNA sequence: TGTGCCAGCAGTCCTTCCGGGACTCCCAACGAGCAGTACTTC. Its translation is CASSPSGTPNEQYF.